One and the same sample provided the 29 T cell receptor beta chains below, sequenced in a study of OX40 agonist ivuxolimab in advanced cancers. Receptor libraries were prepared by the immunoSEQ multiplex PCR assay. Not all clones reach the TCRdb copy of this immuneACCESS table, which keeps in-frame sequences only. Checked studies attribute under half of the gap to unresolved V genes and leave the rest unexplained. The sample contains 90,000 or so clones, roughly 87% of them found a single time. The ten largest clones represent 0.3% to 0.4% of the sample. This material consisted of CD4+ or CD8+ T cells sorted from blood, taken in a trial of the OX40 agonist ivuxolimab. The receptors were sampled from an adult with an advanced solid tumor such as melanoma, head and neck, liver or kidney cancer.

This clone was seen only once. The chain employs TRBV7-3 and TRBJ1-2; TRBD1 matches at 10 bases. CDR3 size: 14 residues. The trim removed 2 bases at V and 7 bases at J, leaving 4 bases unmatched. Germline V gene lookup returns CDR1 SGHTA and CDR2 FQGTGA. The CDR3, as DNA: TGTGCCAGCAGCTTAGACAGGGGGCGCGGTGGCTACACCTTC. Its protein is CASSLDRGRGGYTF.

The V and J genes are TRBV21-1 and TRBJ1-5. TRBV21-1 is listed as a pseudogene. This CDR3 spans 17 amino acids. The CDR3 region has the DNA TGTGCCAGCAGCAAAGTATCTTTGGGGGAAAGCAATCAGCCCCAGCATTTT. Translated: CASSKVSLGESNQPQHF.

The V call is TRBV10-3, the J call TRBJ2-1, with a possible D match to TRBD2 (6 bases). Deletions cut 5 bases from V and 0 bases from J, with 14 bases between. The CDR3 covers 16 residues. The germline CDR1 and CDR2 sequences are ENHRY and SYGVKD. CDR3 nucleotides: TGTGCCATCAGTACGTCTAGCGCCAGCTCCTACAATGAGCAGTTCTTC. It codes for CAISTSSASSYNEQFF.

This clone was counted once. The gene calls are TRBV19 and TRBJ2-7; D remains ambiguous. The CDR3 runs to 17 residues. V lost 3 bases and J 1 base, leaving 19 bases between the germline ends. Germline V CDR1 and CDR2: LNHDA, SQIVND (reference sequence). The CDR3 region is CASSISSSETGSYEQYF. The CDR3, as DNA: TGTGCCAGTAGTATTTCAAGTTCCGAGACTGGGTCCTACGAGCAGTACTTC. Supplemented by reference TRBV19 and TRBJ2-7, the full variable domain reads DGGITQSPKYLFRKEGQNVTLSCEQNLNHDAMYWYRQDPGQGLRLIYYSQIVNDFQKGDIAEGYSVSREKKESFPLTVTSAQKNPTAFYLCASSISSSETGSYEQYFGPGTRLTVT.

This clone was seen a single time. CDR3 loop: CASSFLGGVGYEQYF. CDR3 bases: TGTGCCAGCAGCTTCTTAGGAGGGGTCGGATACGAGCAGTACTTC. This rearrangement joins TRBV5-8 to TRBJ2-7; tentatively, D is TRBD2 (6 bases). The CDR3 consists of 15 residues. Trimming removed 2 bases at V and 4 bases at J, with 16 bases between. CDR1 SGHTS and CDR2 YDEGEE come from the germline V gene.

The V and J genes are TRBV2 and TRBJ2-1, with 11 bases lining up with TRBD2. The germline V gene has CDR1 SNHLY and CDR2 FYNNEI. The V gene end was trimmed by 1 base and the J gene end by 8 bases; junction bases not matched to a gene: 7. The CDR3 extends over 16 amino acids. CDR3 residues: CASSEGTSGPRDEQFF. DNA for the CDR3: TGTGCCAGCAGTGAAGGGACTAGCGGGCCTAGGGATGAGCAGTTCTTC.

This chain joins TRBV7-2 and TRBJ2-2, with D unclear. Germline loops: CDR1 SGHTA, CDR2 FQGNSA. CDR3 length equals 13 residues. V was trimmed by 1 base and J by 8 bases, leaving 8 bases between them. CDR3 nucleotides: TGTGCCAGCAGCTTAGGCCGCATGGGGGAGCTGTTTTTT. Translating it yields CASSLGRMGELFF.

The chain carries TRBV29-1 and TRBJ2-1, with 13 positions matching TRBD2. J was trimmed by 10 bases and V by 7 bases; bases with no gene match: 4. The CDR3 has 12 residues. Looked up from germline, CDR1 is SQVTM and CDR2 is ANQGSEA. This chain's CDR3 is CSGGLAGLEQFF. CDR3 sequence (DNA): TGCAGCGGGGGACTAGCGGGACTGGAGCAGTTCTTC.

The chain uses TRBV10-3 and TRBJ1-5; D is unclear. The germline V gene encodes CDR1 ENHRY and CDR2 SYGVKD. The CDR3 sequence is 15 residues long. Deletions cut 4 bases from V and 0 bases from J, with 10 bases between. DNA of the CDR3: TGTGCCATCAGTGCTTGGGATAATAGCAATCAGCCCCAGCATTTT. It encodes CAISAWDNSNQPQHF.

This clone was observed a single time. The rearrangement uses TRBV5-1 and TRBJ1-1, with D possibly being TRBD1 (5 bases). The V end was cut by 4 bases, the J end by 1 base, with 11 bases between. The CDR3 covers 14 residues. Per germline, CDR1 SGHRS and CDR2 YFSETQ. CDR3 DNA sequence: TGCGCCAGCAGCGCCGGACACCCGAACACTGAAGCTTTCTTT. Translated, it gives CASSAGHPNTEAFF.

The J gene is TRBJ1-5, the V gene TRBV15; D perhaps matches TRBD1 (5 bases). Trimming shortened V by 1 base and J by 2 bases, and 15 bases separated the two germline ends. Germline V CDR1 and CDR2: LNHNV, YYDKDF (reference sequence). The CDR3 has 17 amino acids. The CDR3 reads CATSRVVRADGNQPQHF. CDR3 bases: TGTGCCACCAGCAGAGTGGTCAGGGCTGATGGCAATCAGCCCCAGCATTTT.

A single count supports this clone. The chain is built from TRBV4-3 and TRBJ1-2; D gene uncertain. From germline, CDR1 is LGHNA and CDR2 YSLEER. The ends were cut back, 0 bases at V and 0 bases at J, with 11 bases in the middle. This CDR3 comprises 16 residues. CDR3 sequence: CASSQDDGIANYGYTF. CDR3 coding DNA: TGCGCCAGCAGCCAAGACGATGGGATAGCTAACTATGGCTACACCTTC.

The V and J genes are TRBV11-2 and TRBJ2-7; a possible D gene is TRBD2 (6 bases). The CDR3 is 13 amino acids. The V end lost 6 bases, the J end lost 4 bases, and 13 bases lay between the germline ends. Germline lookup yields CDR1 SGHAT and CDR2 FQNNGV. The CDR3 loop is CASRFTGGYEQYF. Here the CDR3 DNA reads TGTGCCAGCAGGTTCACCGGGGGTTACGAGCAGTACTTC.

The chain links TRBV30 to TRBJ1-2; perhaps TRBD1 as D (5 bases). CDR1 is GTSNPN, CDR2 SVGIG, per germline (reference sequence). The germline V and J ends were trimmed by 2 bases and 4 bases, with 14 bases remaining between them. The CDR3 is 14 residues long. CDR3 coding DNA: TGTGCCTGGAGTCATGGGACTGTCGTCTATGGCTACACCTTC. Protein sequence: CAWSHGTVVYGYTF. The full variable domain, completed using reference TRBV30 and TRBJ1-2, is SQTIHQWPATLVQPVGSPLSLECTVEGTSNPNLYWYRQAAGRGLQLLFYSVGIGQISSEVPQNLSASRPQDRQFILSSKKLLLSDSGFYLCAWSHGTVVYGYTFGSGTRLTVV.

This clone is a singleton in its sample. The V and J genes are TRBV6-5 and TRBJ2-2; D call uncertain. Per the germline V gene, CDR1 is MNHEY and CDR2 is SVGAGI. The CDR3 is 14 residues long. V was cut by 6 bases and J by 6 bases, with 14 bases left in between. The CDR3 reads CASSRYHPPGELFF. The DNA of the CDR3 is TGTGCCAGCAGCCGTTATCATCCCCCCGGGGAGCTGTTTTTT.

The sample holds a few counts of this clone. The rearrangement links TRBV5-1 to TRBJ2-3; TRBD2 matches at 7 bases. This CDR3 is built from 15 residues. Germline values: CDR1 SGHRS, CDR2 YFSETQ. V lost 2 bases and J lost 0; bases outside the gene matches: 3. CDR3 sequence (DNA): TGCGCCAGCAGCTTAAATAGCGGGAGCACAGATACGCAGTATTTT. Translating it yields CASSLNSGSTDTQYF. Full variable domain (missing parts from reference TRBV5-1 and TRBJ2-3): KAGVTQTPRYLIKTRGQQVTLSCSPISGHRSVSWYQQTPGQGLQFLFEYFSETQRNKGNFPGRFSGRQFSNSRSEMNVSTLELGDSALYLCASSLNSGSTDTQYFGPGTRLTVL.

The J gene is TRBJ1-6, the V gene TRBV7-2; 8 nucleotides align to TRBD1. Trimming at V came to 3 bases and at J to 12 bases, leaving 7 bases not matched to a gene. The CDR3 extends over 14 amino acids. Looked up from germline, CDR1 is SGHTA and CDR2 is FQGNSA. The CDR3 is CASSFDRGGGPLHF. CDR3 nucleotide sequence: TGTGCCAGCAGCTTCGACAGGGGTGGCGGACCCCTCCACTTT.

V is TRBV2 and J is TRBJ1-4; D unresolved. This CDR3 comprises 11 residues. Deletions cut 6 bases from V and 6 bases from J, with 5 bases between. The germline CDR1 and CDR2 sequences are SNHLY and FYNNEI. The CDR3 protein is CASSEYEKLFF. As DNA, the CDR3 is TGTGCCAGCAGCGAATATGAAAAACTGTTTTTT.

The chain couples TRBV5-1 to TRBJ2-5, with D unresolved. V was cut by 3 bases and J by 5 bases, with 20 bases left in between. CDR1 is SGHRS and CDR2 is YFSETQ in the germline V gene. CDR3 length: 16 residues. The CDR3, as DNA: TGCGCCAGCAGCTCCTTGACTCTTACCCGGGTGGAGACCCAGTACTTC. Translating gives CASSSLTLTRVETQYF.

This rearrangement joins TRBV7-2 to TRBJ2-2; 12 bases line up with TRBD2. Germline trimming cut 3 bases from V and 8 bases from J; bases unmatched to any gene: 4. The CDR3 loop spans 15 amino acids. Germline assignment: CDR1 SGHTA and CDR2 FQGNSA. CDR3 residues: CASSFRLAGAGELFF. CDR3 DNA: TGTGCCAGCAGCTTTCGACTAGCGGGAGCTGGGGAGCTGTTTTTT.

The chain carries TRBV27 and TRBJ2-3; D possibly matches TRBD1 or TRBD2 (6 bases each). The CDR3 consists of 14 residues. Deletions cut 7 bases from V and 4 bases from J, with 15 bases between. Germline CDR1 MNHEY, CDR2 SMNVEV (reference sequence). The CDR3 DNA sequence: TGTGCCAGCACTCCCCGGGGGCGCGCAGATACGCAGTATTTT. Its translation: CASTPRGRADTQYF.

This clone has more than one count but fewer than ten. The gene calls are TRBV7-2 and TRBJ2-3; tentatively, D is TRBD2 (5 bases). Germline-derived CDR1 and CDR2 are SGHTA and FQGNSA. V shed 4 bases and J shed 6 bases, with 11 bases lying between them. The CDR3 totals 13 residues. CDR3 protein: CASSWRVSDTQYF. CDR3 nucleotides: TGTGCCAGCAGCTGGCGGGTATCGGATACGCAGTATTTT.

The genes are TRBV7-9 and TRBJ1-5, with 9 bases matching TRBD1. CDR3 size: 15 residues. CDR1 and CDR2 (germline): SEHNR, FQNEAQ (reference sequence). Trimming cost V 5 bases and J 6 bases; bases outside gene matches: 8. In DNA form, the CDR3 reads TGTGCCAGCAGCATGGGCGGACAGGGGTTTCAGCCCCAGCATTTT. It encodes CASSMGGQGFQPQHF.

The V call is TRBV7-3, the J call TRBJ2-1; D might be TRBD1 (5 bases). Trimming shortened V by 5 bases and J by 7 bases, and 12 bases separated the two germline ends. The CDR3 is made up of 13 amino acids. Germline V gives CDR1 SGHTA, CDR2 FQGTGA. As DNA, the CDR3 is TGTGCCAGCAGCCTAGACAGACAGAATGAGCAGTTCTTC. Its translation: CASSLDRQNEQFF.

In nucleotides, the CDR3 is TGTGCCAGCAGCTTAAATGGACAGGGAGGTTACAATGAGCAGTTCTTC. Protein: CASSLNGQGGYNEQFF. The rearrangement uses TRBV7-2 and TRBJ2-1, with 8 bases identical to TRBD1. The junction had 7 bases not matched to a gene; V was cut back by 2 bases and J by 4 bases. The CDR3 has 16 residues. Germline V gene lookup returns CDR1 SGHTA and CDR2 FQGNSA. Variable domain in full (rest from reference TRBV7-2 and TRBJ2-1): GAGVSQSPSNKVTEKGKDVELRCDPISGHTALYWYRQSLGQGLEFLIYFQGNSAPDKSGLPSDRFSAERTGGSVSTLTIQRTQQEDSAVYLCASSLNGQGGYNEQFFGPGTRLTVL.

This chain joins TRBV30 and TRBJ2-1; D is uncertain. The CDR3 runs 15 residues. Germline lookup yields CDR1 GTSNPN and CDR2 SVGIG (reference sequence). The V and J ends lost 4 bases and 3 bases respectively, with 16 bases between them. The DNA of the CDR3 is TGTGCCTGGACCCCCCTAAGGGTATACTACAATGAGCAGTTCTTC. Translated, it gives CAWTPLRVYYNEQFF.

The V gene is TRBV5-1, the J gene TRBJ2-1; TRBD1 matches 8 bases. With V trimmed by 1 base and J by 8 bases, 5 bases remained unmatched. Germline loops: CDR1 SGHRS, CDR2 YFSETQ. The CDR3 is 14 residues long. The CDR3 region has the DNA TGCGCCAGCAGCTTGCCAGGGGGCTCGCATGAGCAGTTCTTC. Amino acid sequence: CASSLPGGSHEQFF.

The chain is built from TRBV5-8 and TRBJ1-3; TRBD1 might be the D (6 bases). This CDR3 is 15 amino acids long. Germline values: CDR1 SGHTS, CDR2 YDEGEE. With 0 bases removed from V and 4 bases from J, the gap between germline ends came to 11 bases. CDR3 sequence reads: CASSLVGAPGNTIYF. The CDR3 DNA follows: TGTGCCAGCAGCTTGGTGGGGGCGCCAGGAAACACCATATATTTT.

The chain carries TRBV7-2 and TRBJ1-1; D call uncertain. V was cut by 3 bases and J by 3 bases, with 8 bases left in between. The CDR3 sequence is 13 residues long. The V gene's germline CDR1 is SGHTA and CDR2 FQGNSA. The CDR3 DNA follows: TGTGCCAGCAGCTTGGTTGGTTACACTGAAGCTTTCTTT. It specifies CASSLVGYTEAFF.